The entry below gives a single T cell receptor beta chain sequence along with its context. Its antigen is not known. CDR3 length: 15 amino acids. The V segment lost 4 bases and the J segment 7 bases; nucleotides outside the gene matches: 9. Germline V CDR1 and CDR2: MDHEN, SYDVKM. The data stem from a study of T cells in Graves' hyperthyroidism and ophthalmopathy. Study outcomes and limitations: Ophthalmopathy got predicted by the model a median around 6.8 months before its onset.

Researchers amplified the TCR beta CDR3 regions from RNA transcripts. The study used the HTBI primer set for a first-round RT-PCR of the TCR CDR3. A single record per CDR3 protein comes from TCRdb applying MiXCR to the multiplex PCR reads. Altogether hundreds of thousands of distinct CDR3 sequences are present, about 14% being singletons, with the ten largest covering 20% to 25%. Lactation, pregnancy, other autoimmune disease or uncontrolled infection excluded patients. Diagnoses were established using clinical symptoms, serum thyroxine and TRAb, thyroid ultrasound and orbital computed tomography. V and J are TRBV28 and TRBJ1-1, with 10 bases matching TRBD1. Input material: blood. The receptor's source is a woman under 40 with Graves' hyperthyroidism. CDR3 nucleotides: TGTGCCAGCAGTTCAACCGGGACAGGGGCCTATGAAGCTTTCTTT. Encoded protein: CASSSTGTGAYEAFF.